What follows describes a single T cell receptor beta chain. Here immunoSEQ multiplex PCR was the method, and the copy in TCRdb shows in-frame clones only, minus some. The table records more than 50,000 clones, approximately 95% of them present only once. This sample was included in a study of control samples from healthy donors and cancer patients. Trimming took 2 bases from V and 4 from J, leaving 14 bases between them. The CDR3 has 15 amino acids. Germline V gives CDR1 KGHSH, CDR2 LQKENI. The clonotype was recovered from a woman aged 18-29 years in good health. Sequencing used blood. The chain is built from TRBV18 and TRBJ1-1, with D unclear. In nucleotides, the CDR3 is TGTGCCAGCTCACCAAGGTTGACGGGAGGCACTGAAGCTTTCTTT. This translates into CASSPRLTGGTEAFF.